This T cell receptor beta chain stems from a study of cytomegalovirus exposure and HLA in healthy donors. Study-level findings and limits: According to a subsequent analysis, TCR clusters identified in the first cohort showed a tendency to co-occur across the 100 to 150 validation repertoires. Overall, around 160 TCR beta chains were annotated as cytomegalovirus-associated.

To note about this clone: Its antigen is currently unknown.

Assay: immunoSEQ multiplex PCR; the TCRdb copy retains only in-frame clones and omits some. The sample includes some 180,000 clones, roughly 86% of them seen just once. The donors were part of the validation cohort, which consisted of more than 90 subjects and was separate from the first cohort of around 620 subjects. What was sequenced was PBMCs. This sequence was found in a man between 25 and 39 years old in good health and CMV-seropositive.

CDR3 protein: CASSLDTPWGKLFF. The CDR3 nucleotides read TGTGCCAGCAGTTTAGACACCCCGTGGGGAAAACTGTTTTTT. This chain connects TRBV28 to TRBJ1-4, with D unclear. Trimming cost V 2 bases and J 10 bases, with 14 bases left between them. The CDR3 has 14 amino acids. Germline values: CDR1 MDHEN, CDR2 SYDVKM.